Each of the 2 T cell receptor beta chains below was sequenced from the same sample in a study of cytomegalovirus exposure and HLA in healthy donors (TCRdb year 2017). Receptors were amplified or captured by the immunoSEQ multiplex PCR assay. The multiplex PCR relied on a mix of 60 forward primers for TCR Vbeta segments and 13 reverse primers for TCR Jbeta segments. TCRdb retrieved this table from immuneACCESS and kept in-frame rearrangements only. Not all clones are present; in checked studies, unresolved V genes account for under half, and no reason is known for the remainder. This sample has approximately 77,000 clones in its table, and around 84% of those were observed once. The ten largest clonotypes hold around 4.2% of the sample. Material for sequencing was PBMCs. These receptor sequences come from a man aged 35-49 years in good health and CMV-seronegative.

This sequence joins TRBV6-5 and TRBJ2-3, with 8 nucleotides matching TRBD2. The germline V gene has CDR1 MNHEY and CDR2 SVGAGI. The V segment lost 6 bases and the J segment 8 bases; nucleotides outside the gene matches: 10. The CDR3 length is 14 residues. CDR3 residues: CASRSTSGPVTQYF. Here the CDR3 DNA reads TGTGCCAGCAGGTCCACTAGCGGTCCCGTTACGCAGTATTTT.

CDR3 bases: TGTGCCAGCAGTCTGGTGGAGGGGGCCAACGTCCTGACTTTC. Encoded protein: CASSLVEGANVLTF. This chain links TRBV28 with TRBJ2-6; D not certain. Trimming shortened V by 5 bases and J by 4 bases, and 9 bases separated the two germline ends. Germline CDR1 is MDHEN and CDR2 is SYDVKM. The CDR3 has 14 residues.